The rows below give T cell receptor beta chains drawn from one sample of a study of CD8 T cells in ankylosing spondylitis. From the 5' RACE reads, TCRdb called clonotypes with MiXCR, one entry per CDR3 protein. The table lists roughly 200,000 distinct CDR3 sequences, roughly 12% of them singletons. What was sequenced was blood, either unsorted or a sorted T cell fraction (not recorded which). These receptors were taken from a male donor with ankylosing spondylitis or in good health (not recorded which). The CDR3 runs from the conserved cysteine through the conserved F or W. The order of the fields is V gene, J gene, D gene, clone size, CDR3 protein, CDR3 DNA. D genes are given only for firm matches. Size tells how often a clone was seen (once, few, many) or the class of an expanded clone, and some rows leave it out.

>TRBV11-2|TRBJ2-5|NA|NA
CASSHQGGGLQETQYF
TGTGCCAGCAGCCACCAGGGGGGGGGCCTTCAAGAGACCCAGTACTTC
>TRBV7-9|TRBJ2-1|NA|many
CASSPPGGWGHNEQFF
TGTGCCAGCAGCCCCCCTGGCGGGTGGGGGCACAATGAGCAGTTCTTC
>TRBV3-1|TRBJ2-1|TRBD2|many
CASSQGASGGSGEQFF
TGTGCCAGCAGCCAAGGGGCTAGCGGGGGTTCCGGGGAGCAGTTCTTC
>TRBV12-3/TRBV12-4|TRBJ2-1|NA|NA
CASSLTHNEQFF
TGTGCCAGCAGTTTAACGCACAATGAGCAGTTCTTC
>TRBV10-1|TRBJ2-4|TRBD2|NA
CASSESLAGSKNIQYF
TGCGCCAGCAGTGAGAGCCTAGCGGGAAGCAAAAACATTCAGTACTTC
>TRBV6-5|TRBJ1-2|NA|few
CASSYSGGGIDGYTF
TGTGCCAGCAGTTACTCTGGGGGTGGGATTGACGGCTACACCTTC
>TRBV12-3/TRBV12-4|TRBJ2-3|TRBD2|few
CASPPTLLAVTDTQYF
TGTGCCAGCCCACCCACCCTCCTAGCGGTCACAGATACGCAGTATTTT
>TRBV11-3|TRBJ2-5|NA|many
CASSPRRSGGETQYF
TGTGCCAGCAGCCCCCGTCGTTCCGGGGGAGAGACCCAGTACTTC
>TRBV6-5|TRBJ2-3|NA|few
CASSYLNTDTQYF
TGTGCCAGCAGTTACCTAAACACAGATACGCAGTATTTT
>TRBV11-2|TRBJ2-7|NA|few
CASSPWEVGAYEQYF
TGTGCCAGCAGCCCCTGGGAAGTTGGGGCCTACGAGCAGTACTTC
>TRBV10-1|TRBJ2-7|NA|NA
CASSPTISSYEQYF
TGCGCCAGCAGCCCCACGATATCCTCGTACGAGCAGTACTTC
>TRBV18|TRBJ2-2|TRBD1|few
CASSLRGTDVNTGELFF
TGTGCCAGCTCCCTCAGGGGGACAGATGTCAACACCGGGGAGCTGTTTTTT
>TRBV12-3/TRBV12-4|TRBJ2-2|NA|few
CASSPVYGGGRTGELFF
TGTGCCAGCAGTCCAGTTTATGGAGGCGGCAGGACCGGGGAGCTGTTTTTT
>TRBV20-1|TRBJ2-7|NA|many
CSASGGSYEQYF
TGCAGTGCTAGCGGCGGCTCCTACGAGCAGTACTTC
>TRBV4-1|TRBJ1-1|NA|NA
CASSQDWGSQNTEAFF
TGCGCCAGCAGCCAAGATTGGGGCAGCCAAAACACTGAAGCTTTCTTT
>TRBV5-1|TRBJ1-3|TRBD1|NA
CASTQTGAGNTIYF
TGCGCCAGCACCCAAACAGGGGCTGGAAACACCATATATTTT
>TRBV11-2|TRBJ2-3|NA|few
CASSLVRYGGSTDTQYF
TGTGCCAGCAGCTTAGTACGGTACGGGGGATCCACAGATACGCAGTATTTT
>TRBV7-9|TRBJ2-7|NA|NA
CASSLGQGKDYEQYF
TGTGCCAGCAGCTTAGGCCAGGGGAAGGACTACGAGCAGTACTTC
>TRBV20-1|TRBJ1-3|NA|NA
CSASNPVEGRSGNTIYF
TGCAGTGCTAGTAATCCGGTGGAGGGGAGGTCTGGAAACACCATATATTTT
>TRBV5-4|TRBJ1-5|TRBD1|few
CASSYTTGQGASQPQHF
TGTGCCAGCAGCTATACAACCGGACAGGGGGCATCACAGCCCCAGCATTTT
>TRBV7-8|TRBJ2-1|NA|few
CASSLARLVDEQFF
TGTGCCAGCAGCTTAGCGAGACTAGTAGATGAGCAGTTCTTC
>TRBV11-2|TRBJ2-1|NA|few
CASSSMAAYNEQFF
TGTGCCAGCAGCAGTATGGCAGCCTACAATGAGCAGTTCTTC
>TRBV4-1|TRBJ2-1|NA|many
CASSQGGYNEQFF
TGTGCCAGCAGCCAAGGGGGGTACAATGAGCAGTTCTTC
>TRBV4-1|TRBJ2-3|NA|few
CASSQSRMDTQYF
TGCGCCAGCAGCCAAAGTAGAATGGATACGCAGTATTTT
>TRBV5-1|TRBJ1-2|NA|NA
CARPDRSDYGYTF
TGCGCCAGGCCTGACCGGTCGGACTATGGCTACACCTTC
>TRBV5-1|TRBJ2-7|TRBD1|few
CASSYRPGTAPYEQYF
TGCGCCAGCAGCTATCGTCCCGGGACAGCCCCCTACGAGCAGTACTTC
>TRBV5-6|TRBJ1-1|NA|many
CASSPRQNTEAFF
TGTGCCAGCAGCCCCAGACAGAACACTGAAGCTTTCTTT
>TRBV6-5|TRBJ2-7|NA|many
CASSYSGAYEQYF
TGTGCCAGCAGTTACTCGGGCGCCTACGAGCAGTACTTC
>TRBV27|TRBJ2-3|NA|NA
CATRDSAVGGTQYF
TGTGCCACTCGGGACTCAGCCGTGGGGGGCACGCAGTATTTT
>TRBV5-1|TRBJ2-3|TRBD2|few
CASRWDRSGGSTDTQYF
TGCGCCAGCCGTTGGGATAGAAGCGGGGGTAGCACAGATACGCAGTATTTT
>TRBV29-1|TRBJ2-7|NA|few
CSVPLGYEQYF
TGCAGCGTCCCTTTGGGTTACGAGCAGTACTTC
>TRBV12-3/TRBV12-4|TRBJ2-1|NA|NA
CASSLRETYNEQFF
TGTGCCAGCAGTTTAAGGGAGACCTACAATGAGCAGTTCTTC
>TRBV13|TRBJ2-1|TRBD1|few
CASSLGTGRGNEQFF
TGTGCCAGCAGCTTAGGGACAGGGAGAGGGAATGAGCAGTTCTTC
>TRBV27|TRBJ1-4|NA|many
CASSLKGGTFTATNEKLFF
TGTGCCAGCAGTTTAAAGGGGGGCACCTTCACAGCGACTAATGAAAAACTGTTTTTT
>TRBV6-1|TRBJ2-3|TRBD2|NA
CASSPEGLAGGPLNTQYF
TGTGCCAGCAGTCCTGAGGGACTAGCGGGAGGTCCTTTGAATACGCAGTATTTT
>TRBV12-3/TRBV12-4|TRBJ2-1|TRBD2|many
CASSPGTSGPGDEQFF
TGTGCCAGCAGTCCCGGGACTAGCGGGCCGGGGGATGAGCAGTTCTTC
>TRBV12-3/TRBV12-4|TRBJ1-4|TRBD1|NA
CASTPGQMNEKLFF
TGTGCCAGCACCCCGGGACAGATGAATGAAAAACTGTTTTTT
>TRBV2|TRBJ1-2|TRBD1|few
CASTSDRAGYTF
TGTGCCAGCACTAGCGACAGGGCTGGCTACACCTTC
>TRBV5-8|TRBJ2-1|TRBD2|few
CASSFGLAVNEQFF
TGTGCCAGCAGCTTTGGACTAGCGGTCAATGAGCAGTTCTTC
>TRBV5-5|TRBJ2-7|NA|NA
CASSRILGTYEQYF
TGTGCCAGCAGCCGTATCCTGGGAACCTACGAGCAGTACTTC
>TRBV20-1|TRBJ1-1|NA|NA
CSAKEPESDTEAFF
TGCAGTGCCAAGGAGCCGGAATCGGACACTGAAGCTTTCTTT
>TRBV5-1|TRBJ2-3|NA|NA
CASSFQQVSTDTQYF
TGCGCCAGCAGCTTTCAACAGGTTTCCACAGATACGCAGTATTTT
>TRBV9|TRBJ2-3|NA|few
CASSSWDGSSTDTQYF
TGTGCCAGCAGCTCCTGGGACGGGAGTAGCACAGATACGCAGTATTTT
>TRBV4-1|TRBJ1-1|TRBD1|few
CASSRLTGVNTEAFF
TGCGCCAGCAGCCGACTGACAGGGGTGAACACTGAAGCTTTCTTT
>TRBV25-1|TRBJ2-3|TRBD2|few
CASSEGSGGFTDTQYF
TGTGCCAGCAGTGAAGGGAGCGGGGGCTTCACAGATACGCAGTATTTT
>TRBV9|TRBJ2-1|TRBD2|few
CASSVERGGKNEQFF
TGTGCCAGCAGCGTAGAGCGGGGGGGCAAAAATGAGCAGTTCTTC
>TRBV7-2|TRBJ2-5|TRBD2|NA
CASSLGLAGGLETQYF
TGTGCCAGCAGCCTGGGACTAGCAGGAGGATTGGAGACCCAGTACTTC
>TRBV10-3|TRBJ2-1|NA|many
CAISGAGLNDEFF
TGTGCCATCAGTGGGGCAGGCTTGAATGATGAGTTCTTC
>TRBV5-6|TRBJ1-1|NA|NA
CASSRLRAYPEAFF
TGTGCCAGCAGCCGGCTACGGGCCTACCCTGAAGCTTTCTTT
>TRBV9|TRBJ1-2|NA|NA
CASSEYSGRGGYTF
TGTGCCAGCAGCGAGTATTCGGGGCGCGGTGGCTACACCTTC
>TRBV4-1|TRBJ1-5|NA|NA
CASSQETGSGQPQHF
TGCGCCAGCAGCCAAGAGACGGGGTCTGGCCAGCCCCAGCATTTT
>TRBV18|TRBJ2-3|NA|NA
CASSPLETITDTQYF
TGTGCCAGCTCACCACTCGAAACGATTACAGATACGCAGTATTTT
>TRBV20-1|TRBJ2-7|NA|few
CSARDIGGSAYEQYF
TGCAGTGCTAGAGATATCGGGGGTTCCGCCTACGAGCAGTACTTC